The next 3 T cell receptor beta chains were all read from a single sample in a study of glioma-infiltrating T cells. Amplification of TCR alpha and beta CDR3 regions from RNA used iRepertoire nested multiplex PCR. TCRdb recomputed calls from the multiplex PCR reads with MiXCR, one row per CDR3 protein. Of fewer than 500,000 distinct CDR3 sequences in the sample, less than 50% were seen once. Sequenced material: glioma tissue, nonneoplastic brain tissue, or PBMCs (not recorded which). These receptors were obtained from a human donor with low-grade glioma or glioblastoma, undergoing nonglioma brain surgery, or in good health (not recorded which).

This clonotype was seen at least ten times. This chain connects TRBV7-2 to TRBJ1-5; TRBD1 agrees at 8 bases. CDR3 length: 17 residues. V was clipped by 0 bases and J by 6 bases; unmatched bases: 10. Germline V gives CDR1 SGHTA, CDR2 FQGNSA. CDR3 nucleotides: TGTGCCAGCAGCTTAGCCTTGCGGACAGGGCGTACTCAGCCCCAGCATTTT. This sequence encodes CASSLALRTGRTQPQHF. Looking up the rest from reference TRBV7-2 and TRBJ1-5 gives the full variable domain: GAGVSQSPSNKVTEKGKDVELRCDPISGHTALYWYRQSLGQGLEFLIYFQGNSAPDKSGLPSDRFSAERTGGSVSTLTIQRTQQEDSAVYLCASSLALRTGRTQPQHFGDGTRLSIL.

This chain uses TRBV6-1 with TRBJ1-1, with D hard to call. With 2 bases removed from V and 4 bases from J, the gap between germline ends came to 20 bases. Germline CDR1 is MNHNS and CDR2 is SASEGT. The CDR3 totals 17 residues. This CDR3 reads CASSEHLGTLGSTEAFF. The CDR3 DNA reads TGTGCCAGCAGTGAACATCTAGGAACCTTGGGGTCCACTGAAGCTTTCTTT.

The table lists this clonotype with many counts. The rearrangement uses TRBV27 and TRBJ2-1, with D tentatively TRBD1 or TRBD2 (5 bases each). Germline V CDR1 and CDR2: MNHEY, SMNVEV (reference sequence). Deletions cut 8 bases from V and 2 bases from J, with 7 bases between. The CDR3 is 12 residues long. CDR3 sequence (DNA): TGTGCCAGCGGGGGACCCTACAATGAGCAGTTCTTC. Its translation: CASGGPYNEQFF.